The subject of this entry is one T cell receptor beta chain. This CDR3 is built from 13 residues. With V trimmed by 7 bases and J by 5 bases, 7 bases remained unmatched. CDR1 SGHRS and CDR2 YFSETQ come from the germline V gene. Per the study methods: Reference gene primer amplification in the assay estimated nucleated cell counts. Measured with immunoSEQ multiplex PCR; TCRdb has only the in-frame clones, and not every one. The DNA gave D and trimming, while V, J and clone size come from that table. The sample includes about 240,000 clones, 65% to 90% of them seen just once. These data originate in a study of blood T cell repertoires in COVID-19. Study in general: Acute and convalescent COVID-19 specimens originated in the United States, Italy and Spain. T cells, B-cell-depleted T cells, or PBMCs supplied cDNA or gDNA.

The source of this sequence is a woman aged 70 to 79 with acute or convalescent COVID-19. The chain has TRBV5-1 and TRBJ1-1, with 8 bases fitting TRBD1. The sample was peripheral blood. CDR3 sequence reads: CASSQGAGTEAFF. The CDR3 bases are TGCGCCAGCTCGCAGGGGGCAGGAACTGAAGCTTTCTTT.